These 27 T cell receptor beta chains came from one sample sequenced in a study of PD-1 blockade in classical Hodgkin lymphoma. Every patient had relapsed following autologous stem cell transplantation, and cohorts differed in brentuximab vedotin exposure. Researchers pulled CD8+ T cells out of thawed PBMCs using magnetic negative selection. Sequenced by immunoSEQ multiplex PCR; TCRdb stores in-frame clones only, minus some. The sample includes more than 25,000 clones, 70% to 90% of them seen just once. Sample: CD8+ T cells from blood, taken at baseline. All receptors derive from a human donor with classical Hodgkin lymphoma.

CDR3 nucleotide sequence: TGTGCCTGGAGTCTGGGACAGAGCTCCTACGAGCAGTACTTC. It translates to CAWSLGQSSYEQYF. V usage is TRBV30 and J usage is TRBJ2-7; 7 positions match TRBD1. The CDR3 totals 14 residues. V shed 2 bases and J 0 bases; nucleotides not matched to a gene: 4. CDR1 and CDR2 (germline): GTSNPN, SVGIG (reference sequence). Full variable domain (rest looked up from reference TRBV30 and TRBJ2-7): SQTIHQWPATLVQPVGSPLSLECTVEGTSNPNLYWYRQAAGRGLQLLFYSVGIGQISSEVPQNLSASRPQDRQFILSSKKLLLSDSGFYLCAWSLGQSSYEQYFGPGTRLTVT.

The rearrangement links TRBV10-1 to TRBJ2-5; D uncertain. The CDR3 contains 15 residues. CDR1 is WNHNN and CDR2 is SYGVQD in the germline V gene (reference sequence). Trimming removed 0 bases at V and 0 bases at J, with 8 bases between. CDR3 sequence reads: CASSESGEYQETQYF. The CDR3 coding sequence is TGCGCCAGCAGTGAGTCAGGAGAGTACCAAGAGACCCAGTACTTC.

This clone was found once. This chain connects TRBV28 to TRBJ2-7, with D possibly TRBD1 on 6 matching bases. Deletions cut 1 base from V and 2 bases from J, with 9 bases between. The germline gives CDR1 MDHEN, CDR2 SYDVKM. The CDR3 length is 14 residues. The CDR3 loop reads CASSLSGAAYEQYF. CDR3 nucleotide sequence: TGTGCCAGCAGTTTATCAGGGGCAGCCTACGAGCAGTACTTC.

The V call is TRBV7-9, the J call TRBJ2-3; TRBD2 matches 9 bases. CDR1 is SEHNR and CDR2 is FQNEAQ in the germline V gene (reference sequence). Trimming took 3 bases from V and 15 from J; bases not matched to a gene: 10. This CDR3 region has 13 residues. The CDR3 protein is CASSLGLAGLSYF. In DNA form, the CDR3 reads TGTGCCAGCAGCTTGGGGCTAGCGGGACTATCATATTTT.

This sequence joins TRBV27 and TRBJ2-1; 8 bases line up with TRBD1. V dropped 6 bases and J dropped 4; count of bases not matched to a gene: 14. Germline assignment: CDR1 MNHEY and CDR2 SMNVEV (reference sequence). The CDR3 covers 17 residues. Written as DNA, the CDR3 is TGTGCCAGCAGGGACAGGGCGTCTTCGGTAGGGTACAATGAGCAGTTCTTC. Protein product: CASRDRASSVGYNEQFF.

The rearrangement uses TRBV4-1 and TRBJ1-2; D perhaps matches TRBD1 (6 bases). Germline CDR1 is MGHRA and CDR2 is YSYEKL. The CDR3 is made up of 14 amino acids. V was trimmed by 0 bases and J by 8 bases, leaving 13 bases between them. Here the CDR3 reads CASSQDQGRGGYTF. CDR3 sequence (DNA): TGCGCCAGCAGCCAAGATCAGGGGCGCGGAGGCTACACCTTC.

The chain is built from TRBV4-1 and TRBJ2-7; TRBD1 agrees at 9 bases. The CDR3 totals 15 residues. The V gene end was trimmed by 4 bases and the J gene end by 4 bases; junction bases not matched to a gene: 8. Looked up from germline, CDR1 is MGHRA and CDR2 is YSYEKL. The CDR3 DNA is TGCGCCAGCAGCCGGCCGGGACAGGGACTATACGAGCAGTACTTC. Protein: CASSRPGQGLYEQYF.

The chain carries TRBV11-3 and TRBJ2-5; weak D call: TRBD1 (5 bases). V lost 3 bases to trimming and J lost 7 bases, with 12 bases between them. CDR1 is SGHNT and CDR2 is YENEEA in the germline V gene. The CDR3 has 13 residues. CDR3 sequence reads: CASSFTGSGTQYF. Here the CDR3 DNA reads TGTGCCAGCAGCTTTACAGGCTCGGGGACCCAGTACTTC.

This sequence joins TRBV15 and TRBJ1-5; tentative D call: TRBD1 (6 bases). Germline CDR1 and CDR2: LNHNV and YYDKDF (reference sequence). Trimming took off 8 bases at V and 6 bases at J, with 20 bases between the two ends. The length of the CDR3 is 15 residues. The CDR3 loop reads CATARGGEWGQPQHF. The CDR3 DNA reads TGTGCCACCGCAAGGGGGGGAGAGTGGGGTCAGCCCCAGCATTTT.

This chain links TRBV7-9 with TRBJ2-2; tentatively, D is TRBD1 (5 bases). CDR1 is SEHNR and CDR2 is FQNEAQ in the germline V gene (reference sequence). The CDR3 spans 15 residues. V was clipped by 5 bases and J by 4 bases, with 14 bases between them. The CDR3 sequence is CASSPPTAVTGELFF. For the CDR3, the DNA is TGTGCCAGCAGCCCCCCGACAGCAGTCACCGGGGAGCTGTTTTTT.

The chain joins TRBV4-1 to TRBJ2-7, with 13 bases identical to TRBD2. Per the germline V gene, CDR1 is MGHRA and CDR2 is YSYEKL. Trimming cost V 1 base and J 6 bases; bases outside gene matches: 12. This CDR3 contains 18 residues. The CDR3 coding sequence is TGCGCCAGCAGCCAAGCGGGGCTTCAGACTAGCGGGAGGACCGAGCAGTACTTC. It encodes CASSQAGLQTSGRTEQYF.

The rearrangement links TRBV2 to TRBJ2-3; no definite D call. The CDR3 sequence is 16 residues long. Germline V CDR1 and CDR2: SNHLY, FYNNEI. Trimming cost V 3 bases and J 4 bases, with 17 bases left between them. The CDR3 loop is CASSDWSPRWSDTQYF. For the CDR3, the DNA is TGTGCCAGCAGTGATTGGTCCCCACGGTGGTCAGATACGCAGTATTTT.

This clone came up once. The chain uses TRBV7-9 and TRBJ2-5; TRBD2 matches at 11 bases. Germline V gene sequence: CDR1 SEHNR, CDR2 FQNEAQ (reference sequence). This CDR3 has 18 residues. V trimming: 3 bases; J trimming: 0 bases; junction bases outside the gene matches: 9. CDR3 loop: CASSLTSGIDPHQETQYF. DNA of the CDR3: TGTGCCAGCAGCTTGACTAGCGGGATCGACCCACACCAAGAGACCCAGTACTTC.

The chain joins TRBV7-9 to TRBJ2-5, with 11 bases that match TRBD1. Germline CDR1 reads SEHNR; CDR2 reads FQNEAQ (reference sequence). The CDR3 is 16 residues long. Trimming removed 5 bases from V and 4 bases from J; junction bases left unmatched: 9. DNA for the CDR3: TGTGCCAGCAGCCGAAGGACAGGGGGCATGGGAGAGACCCAGTACTTC. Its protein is CASSRRTGGMGETQYF.

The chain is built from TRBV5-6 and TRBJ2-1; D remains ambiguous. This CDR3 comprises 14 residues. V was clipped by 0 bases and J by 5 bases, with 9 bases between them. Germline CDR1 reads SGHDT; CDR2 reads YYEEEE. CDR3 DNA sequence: TGTGCCAGCAGCTTGGTAAATTCGCACAATGAGCAGTTCTTC. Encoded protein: CASSLVNSHNEQFF.

The CDR3, as DNA: TGTGCCAGCAGCGTAGACGGCGGCCCAGAATACAATGAGCAGTTCTTC. Translated, it gives CASSVDGGPEYNEQFF. The chain carries TRBV9 and TRBJ2-1; D not resolved. The CDR3 is 16 amino acids. The V end lost 0 bases, the J end lost 4 bases, and 14 bases lay between the germline ends. Germline V gene sequence: CDR1 SGDLS, CDR2 YYNGEE.

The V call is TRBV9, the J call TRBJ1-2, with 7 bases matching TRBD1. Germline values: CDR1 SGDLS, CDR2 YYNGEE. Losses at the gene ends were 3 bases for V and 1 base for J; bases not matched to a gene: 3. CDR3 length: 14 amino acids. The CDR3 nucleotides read TGTGCCAGCAGCGGACACAGGGGTAACTATGGCTACACCTTC. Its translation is CASSGHRGNYGYTF.

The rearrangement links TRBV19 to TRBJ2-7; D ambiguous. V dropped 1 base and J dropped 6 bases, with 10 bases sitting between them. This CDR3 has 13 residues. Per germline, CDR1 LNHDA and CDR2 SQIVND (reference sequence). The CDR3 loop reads CASSIAYASEQYF. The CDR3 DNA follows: TGTGCCAGTAGTATAGCTTACGCATCCGAGCAGTACTTC.

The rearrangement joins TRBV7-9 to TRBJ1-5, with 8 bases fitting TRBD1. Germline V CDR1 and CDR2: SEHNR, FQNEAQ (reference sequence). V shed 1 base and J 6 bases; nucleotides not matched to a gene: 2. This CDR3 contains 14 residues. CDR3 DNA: TGTGCCAGCAGCTTAGGACAGGGGAGTCAGCCCCAGCATTTT. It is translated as CASSLGQGSQPQHF.

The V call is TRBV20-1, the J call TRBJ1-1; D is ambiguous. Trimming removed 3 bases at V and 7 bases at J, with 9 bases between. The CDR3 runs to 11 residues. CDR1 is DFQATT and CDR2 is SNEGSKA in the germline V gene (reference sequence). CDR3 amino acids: CSARVVYEAFF. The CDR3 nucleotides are TGCAGTGCTAGGGTGGTCTATGAAGCTTTCTTT.

Here the CDR3 DNA reads TGTGCCAGCAGGGAAACAGGGAACACTGAAGCTTTCTTT. Its protein is CASRETGNTEAFF. The chain recombines TRBV28 with TRBJ1-1, with a weak D call TRBD1 (5 bases). V shed 6 bases and J shed 1 base, with 9 bases lying between them. CDR3 length: 13 residues. The germline gives CDR1 MDHEN, CDR2 SYDVKM.

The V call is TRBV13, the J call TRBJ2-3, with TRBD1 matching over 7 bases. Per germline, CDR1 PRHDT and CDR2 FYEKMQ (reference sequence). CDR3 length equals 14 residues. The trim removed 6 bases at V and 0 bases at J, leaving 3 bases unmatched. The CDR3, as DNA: TGTGCCAGCAGTCGCAGGGGGAGCACAGATACGCAGTATTTT. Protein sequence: CASSRRGSTDTQYF.

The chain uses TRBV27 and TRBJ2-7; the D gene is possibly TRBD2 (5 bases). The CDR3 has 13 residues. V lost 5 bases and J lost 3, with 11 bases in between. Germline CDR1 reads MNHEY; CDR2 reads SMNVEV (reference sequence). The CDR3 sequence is CASSPGSYYEQYF. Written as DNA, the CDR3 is TGTGCCAGCAGTCCGGGGAGCTACTACGAGCAGTACTTC.

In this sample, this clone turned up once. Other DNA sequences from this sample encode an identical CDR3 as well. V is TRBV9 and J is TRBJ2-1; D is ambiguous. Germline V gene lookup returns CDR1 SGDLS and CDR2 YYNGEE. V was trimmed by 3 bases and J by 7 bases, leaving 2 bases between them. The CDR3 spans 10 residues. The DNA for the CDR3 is TGTGCCAGCAGCGGGAATGAGCAGTTCTTC. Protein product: CASSGNEQFF.

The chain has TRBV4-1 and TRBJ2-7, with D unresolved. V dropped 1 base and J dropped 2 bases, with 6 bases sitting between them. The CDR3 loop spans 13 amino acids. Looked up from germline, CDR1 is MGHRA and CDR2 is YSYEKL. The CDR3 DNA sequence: TGCGCCAGCAGCCAAGCTGTTGCCTACGAGCAGTACTTC. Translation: CASSQAVAYEQYF.

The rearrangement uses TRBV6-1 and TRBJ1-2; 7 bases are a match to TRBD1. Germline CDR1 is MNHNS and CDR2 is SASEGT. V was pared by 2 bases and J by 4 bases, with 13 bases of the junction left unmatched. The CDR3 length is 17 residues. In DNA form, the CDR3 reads TGTGCCAGCAGTGAATGGGGAACAGGGGCCCTGGCCTATGGCTACACCTTC. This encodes CASSEWGTGALAYGYTF.

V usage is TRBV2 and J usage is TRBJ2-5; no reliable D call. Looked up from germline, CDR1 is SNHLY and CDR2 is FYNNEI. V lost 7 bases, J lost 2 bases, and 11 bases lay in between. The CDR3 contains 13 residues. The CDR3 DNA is TGTGCCAGCACCCGGTGGGTACAAGAGACCCAGTACTTC. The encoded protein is CASTRWVQETQYF.